The T cell receptor (beta chain) under discussion was sequenced for a study of T cells in Graves' hyperthyroidism and ophthalmopathy. Amplified TCR beta CDR3 regions came from RNA transcripts. A first-round RT-PCR of the TCR CDR3 used the HTBI primer set. TCRdb used MiXCR to reprocess the multiplex PCR reads, holding one entry per CDR3 protein. Of 470,000 or so distinct CDR3 sequences in the sample, 20% to 25% were seen once. Germline lookup yields CDR1 SNHLY and CDR2 FYNNEI. V was clipped by 6 bases and J by 5 bases, with 7 bases between them. The CDR3 runs 11 residues. This clonotype was recorded at least ten times.

The chain uses TRBV2 and TRBJ1-1; unclear D gene. The sequence was obtained from a man aged 18 to 30 with Graves' hyperthyroidism. The sample was blood. CDR3 DNA sequence: TGTGCCAGCAGCCCACAGACTGAAGCTTTCTTT. Encoded protein: CASSPQTEAFF.